The 30 T cell receptor beta chains in this list originate from one sample, sequenced in a study of chemoradiotherapy in HPV16-positive cancers. The table came from immunoSEQ multiplex PCR; TCRdb's copy has only in-frame clones and leaves some out. The table has over 30,000 clones, 80% seen once. Sequenced material: blood, taken from a patient who underwent chemoradiotherapy. These receptors were collected from a human donor with HPV-associated anogenital cancer.

The rearrangement joins TRBV7-2 to TRBJ2-5; D is undetermined. Germline CDR1 SGHTA, CDR2 FQGNSA. V gave up 7 bases and J gave up 9 bases, with 15 bases separating them. This CDR3 contains 12 residues. The CDR3 DNA sequence: TGTGCCAGCAACATTCCAGAGGAGTCCCAGTACTTC. Translating it yields CASNIPEESQYF.

V gene TRBV5-1 combines with J gene TRBJ2-6, with D unclear. Germline V gene lookup returns CDR1 SGHRS and CDR2 YFSETQ. The CDR3 extends over 14 amino acids. The germline V and J ends were trimmed by 0 bases and 2 bases, with 3 bases remaining between them. CDR3 DNA sequence: TGCGCCAGCAGCTTGGAAACTGGGGCCAACGTCCTGACTTTC. Protein sequence: CASSLETGANVLTF.

V gene TRBV19 combines with J gene TRBJ1-1, with TRBD1 matching over 11 bases. CDR3 length: 16 residues. Germline CDR1 reads LNHDA; CDR2 reads SQIVND (reference sequence). Unmatched junction bases numbered 4, after V lost 4 bases and J lost 0 bases. This chain's CDR3 is CASSRGQGGMNTEAFF. CDR3 nucleotide sequence: TGTGCCAGTAGTAGGGGACAGGGGGGAATGAACACTGAAGCTTTCTTT.

This rearrangement joins TRBV11-2 to TRBJ1-2, with D unresolved. The CDR3 is made up of 14 amino acids. V was pared by 0 bases and J by 5 bases, with 10 bases between. The germline V gene has CDR1 SGHAT and CDR2 FQNNGV. The CDR3: CASSLDGVLYGYTF. Here the CDR3 DNA reads TGTGCCAGCAGCTTAGATGGGGTACTGTATGGCTACACCTTC.

This clone was found a few times. The chain joins TRBV12-5 to TRBJ1-2; tentative D call: TRBD1 (5 bases). The germline gives CDR1 LGHNT, CDR2 FRNRAP. The V gene lost 3 bases and the J gene lost 7 bases, with 12 bases spanning the gap. CDR3 length: 13 residues. This CDR3 is CASGFHQGGGYTF. CDR3 sequence (DNA): TGTGCTAGTGGTTTCCATCAGGGAGGTGGCTACACCTTC. Using reference TRBV12-5 and TRBJ1-2 for the parts outside the CDR3, the full variable domain is DARVTQTPRHKVTEMGQEVTMRCQPILGHNTVFWYRQTMMQGLELLAYFRNRAPLDDSGMPKDRFSAEMPDATLATLKIQPSEPRDSAVYFCASGFHQGGGYTFGSGTRLTVV.

The chain has TRBV6-5 and TRBJ1-1; D may be TRBD1 (6 bases). The ends were cut back, 4 bases at V and 4 bases at J, with 13 bases in the middle. The CDR3 covers 14 residues. CDR1 MNHEY and CDR2 SVGAGI come from the germline V gene. The CDR3 nucleotides are TGTGCCAGCAGTTCGGAGGGGGGAGGCACTGAAGCTTTCTTT. Translated: CASSSEGGGTEAFF.

This clone is a singleton in its sample. V gene TRBV29-1 combines with J gene TRBJ1-1; D remains ambiguous. The CDR3 loop spans 13 amino acids. Germline CDR1 is SQVTM and CDR2 is ANQGSEA. V was pared by 6 bases and J by 0 bases, with 11 bases between. The CDR3 sequence: CSVKQSLNTEAFF. For the CDR3, the DNA is TGCAGCGTCAAACAGTCACTGAACACTGAAGCTTTCTTT.

CDR3 sequence: CATSREGRGRPDSEAFF. CDR3 in DNA: TGTGCCACCAGCAGAGAAGGCAGGGGCCGGCCAGACTCCGAAGCTTTCTTT. The rearrangement joins TRBV15 to TRBJ1-1; TRBD1 might be the D (6 bases). This CDR3 has 17 residues. The V gene lost 0 bases and the J gene lost 8 bases, with 22 bases spanning the gap. Germline assignment: CDR1 LNHNV and CDR2 YYDKDF (reference sequence).

The chain links TRBV5-1 to TRBJ2-7; 7 nucleotides line up with TRBD2. J lost 0 bases, V lost 7 bases, and 13 bases had no gene match. Per the germline V gene, CDR1 is SGHRS and CDR2 is YFSETQ. The CDR3 has 16 residues. CDR3 protein: CASSPKIRGDSYEQYF. The CDR3 coding sequence is TGCGCCAGCTCACCAAAGATTCGGGGGGACTCCTACGAGCAGTACTTC. Filled out from reference TRBV5-1 and TRBJ2-7, the complete variable domain reads KAGVTQTPRYLIKTRGQQVTLSCSPISGHRSVSWYQQTPGQGLQFLFEYFSETQRNKGNFPGRFSGRQFSNSRSEMNVSTLELGDSALYLCASSPKIRGDSYEQYFGPGTRLTVT.

The J gene is TRBJ2-7, the V gene TRBV11-2; TRBD1 is a possible D gene (6 bases). V was cut by 5 bases and J by 7 bases, with 9 bases left in between. The CDR3 totals 11 residues. CDR1 SGHAT and CDR2 FQNNGV come from the germline V gene. The CDR3 sequence is CASSGDREQYF. The CDR3 bases are TGTGCCAGCAGCGGCGACAGGGAGCAGTACTTC. Variable domain in full (rest from reference TRBV11-2 and TRBJ2-7): EAGVAQSPRYKIIEKRQSVAFWCNPISGHATLYWYQQILGQGPKLLIQFQNNGVVDDSQLPKDRFSAERLKGVDSTLKIQPAKLEDSAVYLCASSGDREQYFGPGTRLTVT.

V usage is TRBV30 and J usage is TRBJ1-1, with D possibly TRBD1 on 6 matching bases. The CDR3 contains 13 residues. V lost 5 bases to trimming and J lost 1 base, with 11 bases between them. Germline V lookup: CDR1 GTSNPN, CDR2 SVGIG (reference sequence). Here the CDR3 reads CAWGQIKNTEAFF. CDR3 in DNA: TGTGCCTGGGGACAGATAAAGAACACTGAAGCTTTCTTT.

This chain connects TRBV5-1 to TRBJ1-1, with 10 bases aligning to TRBD1. The CDR3 runs to 17 residues. Per germline, CDR1 SGHRS and CDR2 YFSETQ. Trimming took 4 bases from V and 3 from J; bases not matched to a gene: 12. In DNA form, the CDR3 reads TGCGCCAGCAGCCCCAGCGGGACAGGGGTTGGCCACACTGAAGCTTTCTTT. Residues: CASSPSGTGVGHTEAFF.

The chain's CDR3 is CASGRESQPQHF. CDR3 bases: TGTGCCAGCGGCAGGGAGAGTCAGCCCCAGCATTTT. J is TRBJ1-5 and V is TRBV7-9; the D gene is possibly TRBD1 (5 bases). Trimming removed 8 bases at V and 6 bases at J, with 11 bases between. This CDR3 contains 12 residues. Looked up from germline, CDR1 is SEHNR and CDR2 is FQNEAQ (reference sequence).

V gene TRBV19 combines with J gene TRBJ2-5; either TRBD1 or TRBD2 may supply D (6 bases each). CDR1 is LNHDA, CDR2 SQIVND, per germline (reference sequence). The CDR3 runs 13 residues. V gave up 7 bases and J gave up 9 bases, with 18 bases separating them. This CDR3 reads CASTAGPEGAQYF. The CDR3 DNA follows: TGTGCCAGTACGGCGGGGCCCGAGGGGGCCCAGTACTTC.

The chain uses TRBV5-1 and TRBJ2-3; D unresolved. Germline lookup yields CDR1 SGHRS and CDR2 YFSETQ. The CDR3 is made up of 15 amino acids. With 2 bases removed from V and 0 bases from J, the gap between germline ends came to 10 bases. DNA of the CDR3: TGCGCCAGCAGCTTTTCAGGAGCTAGCACAGATACGCAGTATTTT. Its translation: CASSFSGASTDTQYF.

This clone turned up a few times. This chain joins TRBV29-1 and TRBJ2-7; unclear D gene. CDR3 length: 11 residues. V was trimmed by 5 bases and J by 2 bases, leaving 7 bases between them. CDR1 SQVTM and CDR2 ANQGSEA come from the germline V gene. The CDR3 coding sequence is TGCAGCGTTCGCCAGGCCTACGAGCAGTACTTC. The encoded protein is CSVRQAYEQYF.

This clone was counted a single time. J is TRBJ1-1 and V is TRBV6-4; tentatively, D is TRBD1 (5 bases). Trimming pared 6 bases from V and 1 base from J, leaving 9 bases between. The CDR3 runs 13 residues. Germline loops: CDR1 MRHNA, CDR2 SNTAGT. The CDR3 region is CASSARENTEAFF. The DNA for the CDR3 is TGTGCCAGCAGCGCCAGGGAGAACACTGAAGCTTTCTTT.

This clone has a single count. J is TRBJ2-5 and V is TRBV7-3; possibly TRBD1 or TRBD2 for D (5 bases each). The CDR3 runs to 14 residues. Trimming shortened V by 5 bases and J by 2 bases, and 12 bases separated the two germline ends. Germline assignment: CDR1 SGHTA and CDR2 FQGTGA. The CDR3 DNA reads as TGTGCCAGCAGCCTCCGGGACGGACAAGAGACCCAGTACTTC. This gives the protein CASSLRDGQETQYF.

V is TRBV9 and J is TRBJ1-2; 8 bases line up with TRBD1. CDR3 length equals 13 residues. Germline CDR1 reads SGDLS; CDR2 reads YYNGEE. J gave up 4 bases and V 6 bases, and 5 bases lay outside the gene matches. In DNA form, the CDR3 reads TGTGCCAGCACCCAGACAGGGGTCTATGGCTACACCTTC. Protein product: CASTQTGVYGYTF. The full variable domain, rest sourced from reference TRBV9 and TRBJ1-2, is DSGVTQTPKHLITATGQRVTLRCSPRSGDLSVYWYQQSLDQGLQFLIQYYNGEERAKGNILERFSAQQFPDLHSELNLSSLELGDSALYFCASTQTGVYGYTFGSGTRLTVV.

V usage is TRBV18 and J usage is TRBJ1-4; D gene unclear. CDR3 length equals 12 residues. The V gene lost 6 bases and the J gene lost 6 bases, with 8 bases spanning the gap. The germline V gene has CDR1 KGHSH and CDR2 LQKENI. CDR3 DNA: TGTGCCAGCTCGGGAGAGGATGAAAAACTGTTTTTT. Translated: CASSGEDEKLFF.

The rearrangement uses TRBV6-4 and TRBJ2-2; D is possibly TRBD2 (6 bases). Trimming shortened V by 6 bases and J by 5 bases, and 13 bases separated the two germline ends. The CDR3 is made up of 14 amino acids. Germline values: CDR1 MRHNA, CDR2 SNTAGT. Here the CDR3 reads CASRLEGSTGELFF. As DNA, the CDR3 is TGTGCCAGCAGATTGGAGGGGTCGACCGGGGAGCTGTTTTTT.

The chain carries TRBV5-6 and TRBJ2-3; maybe TRBD1 (7 bases). Per the germline V gene, CDR1 is SGHDT and CDR2 is YYEEEE. V lost 4 bases, J lost 8 bases, and 14 bases lay in between. The CDR3 spans 13 residues. CDR3 loop: CASSRRQGGTQYF. DNA of the CDR3: TGTGCCAGCAGCCGTAGACAGGGAGGTACGCAGTATTTT.

The chain combines TRBV6-5 with TRBJ2-7; 7 bases align to TRBD1. Trimming cost V 7 bases and J 5 bases; bases outside gene matches: 11. The CDR3 has 14 residues. Germline V CDR1 and CDR2: MNHEY, SVGAGI. The CDR3 DNA follows: TGTGCCAGCAAGTATGACAGGGTGCGCCACGAGCAGTACTTC. It specifies CASKYDRVRHEQYF.

V is TRBV7-9 and J is TRBJ2-7; D remains unclear. Germline lookup yields CDR1 SEHNR and CDR2 FQNEAQ (reference sequence). This CDR3 spans 13 amino acids. Trimming took off 5 bases at V and 1 base at J, with 9 bases between the two ends. The CDR3 spells CASSDPGSYEQYF. The DNA of the CDR3 is TGTGCCAGCAGCGATCCAGGATCCTACGAGCAGTACTTC.

V gene TRBV2 combines with J gene TRBJ1-2, with D possibly being TRBD1 (5 bases). The V gene's germline CDR1 is SNHLY and CDR2 FYNNEI. Trimming stripped 8 bases from V and 7 bases from J, with 35 bases between. The CDR3 contains 19 residues. The CDR3 sequence is CASGAGSAGSGGDNIGYTF. The CDR3, as DNA: TGTGCCAGCGGGGCCGGTTCGGCTGGTTCGGGGGGAGATAATATTGGCTACACCTTC.

This clone was detected a few times. The chain uses TRBV6-1 and TRBJ1-2; no firm D call. This CDR3 has 13 residues. Germline V gene lookup returns CDR1 MNHNS and CDR2 SASEGT. Trimming removed 8 bases at V and 7 bases at J, with 17 bases between. The CDR3 nucleotides read TGTGCCAGCTTAGACGAGGGCCCCTTTGGCTACACCTTC. It is translated as CASLDEGPFGYTF.

This clone has just one count. This CDR3 reads CASSQGQNTEAFF. In DNA form, the CDR3 reads TGCGCCAGCAGCCAGGGACAGAACACTGAAGCTTTCTTT. This chain joins TRBV5-1 and TRBJ1-1, with a possible D match to TRBD1 (6 bases). CDR3 size: 13 residues. V was shortened by 4 bases and J by 1 base, with 8 bases between the two germline ends. CDR1 is SGHRS and CDR2 is YFSETQ in the germline V gene.

This clone was seen only a few times. The chain employs TRBV6-5 and TRBJ2-2; possibly TRBD1 or TRBD2 for D (5 bases each). V was trimmed by 8 bases and J by 8 bases, leaving 21 bases between them. The CDR3 extends over 15 amino acids. Germline values: CDR1 MNHEY, CDR2 SVGAGI. The CDR3 reads CASHSRTGAEGELFF. The CDR3 DNA reads as TGTGCCAGCCATTCGCGGACCGGGGCAGAGGGGGAGCTGTTTTTT.

The chain uses TRBV15 and TRBJ2-5, with TRBD2 identical over 7 bases. Germline V gene data show CDR1 as LNHNV and CDR2 as YYDKDF (reference sequence). V shed 1 base and J 1 base; nucleotides not matched to a gene: 9. This CDR3 spans 17 amino acids. The CDR3 loop is CATSRVSGAHFQETQYF. The CDR3 region has the DNA TGTGCCACCAGCAGAGTAAGCGGGGCCCACTTCCAAGAGACCCAGTACTTC. The whole variable domain, filled in from reference TRBV15 and TRBJ2-5, reads DAMVIQNPRYQVTQFGKPVTLSCSQTLNHNVMYWYQQKSSQAPKLLFHYYDKDFNNEADTPDNFQSRRPNTSFCFLDIRSPGLGDTAMYLCATSRVSGAHFQETQYFGPGTRLLVL.

The chain couples TRBV12-5 to TRBJ2-3; 9 positions agree with TRBD2. The germline CDR1 and CDR2 sequences are LGHNT and FRNRAP. V shed 8 bases, J shed 2 bases, and the junction held 20 bases outside the gene matches. This CDR3 region has 19 residues. The CDR3 sequence is CASTMGRVFAGGATDTQYF. The CDR3 DNA reads TGTGCTAGTACCATGGGAAGGGTCTTTGCGGGGGGGGCCACAGATACGCAGTATTTT.